The 19 T cell receptor beta chains presented below share a single source sample, sequenced in a study of T cells in localized non-small cell lung cancer. Assay used: immunoSEQ multiplex PCR; TCRdb lists only in-frame clones, some missing. The table shows more than 20,000 clones, with 85% to 90% occurring only once. The source was peripheral blood, collected before any cancer treatment. The receptors were sampled from a male donor at least 60 years old with stage I squamous cell lung carcinoma.

V and J are TRBV27 and TRBJ1-3; tentative D call: TRBD1 (5 bases). Germline CDR1 reads MNHEY; CDR2 reads SMNVEV (reference sequence). There are 15 residues in the CDR3. V lost 3 bases to trimming and J lost 4 bases, with 13 bases between them. In DNA, the CDR3 is TGTGCCAGCAGTTTGGGAGTCGGGGGAGGAAACACCATATATTTT. Translation gives CASSLGVGGGNTIYF.

The chain has TRBV5-1 and TRBJ1-1; D gene ambiguous. V was cut by 2 bases and J by 4 bases, with 12 bases left in between. The germline gives CDR1 SGHRS, CDR2 YFSETQ. The CDR3 extends over 14 amino acids. The CDR3 protein is CASSLGSLGTEAFF. The CDR3 DNA sequence: TGCGCCAGCAGCTTAGGGAGCTTGGGCACTGAAGCTTTCTTT.

This chain uses TRBV19 with TRBJ1-1; perhaps TRBD1 as D (5 bases). V was cut by 3 bases and J by 3 bases, with 8 bases left in between. CDR1 and CDR2 (germline): LNHDA, SQIVND (reference sequence). The length of the CDR3 is 13 residues. The CDR3 reads CASSIWGDTEAFF. The CDR3 DNA reads as TGTGCCAGTAGTATTTGGGGGGACACTGAAGCTTTCTTT.

This clone was observed a few times. V and J are TRBV6-5 and TRBJ1-2; D is possibly TRBD1 (5 bases). The CDR3 has 12 residues. V was clipped by 8 bases and J by 8 bases, with 15 bases between them. The V gene's germline CDR1 is MNHEY and CDR2 SVGAGI. CDR3 protein: CASCGGEGGYTF. The DNA for the CDR3 is TGTGCCAGCTGCGGGGGAGAAGGCGGCTACACCTTC.

This clone was observed a single time. V and J are TRBV7-3 and TRBJ1-2; a possible D gene is TRBD1 (5 bases). Germline V gives CDR1 SGHTA, CDR2 FQGTGA. CDR3 length: 14 amino acids. Trimming removed 1 base at V and 6 bases at J, with 12 bases between. In DNA form, the CDR3 reads TGTGCCAGCAGCTTAAGGGGCAGAACGGATGGCTACACCTTC. Translating gives CASSLRGRTDGYTF. Full variable domain (outside the CDR3, taken from reference TRBV7-3 and TRBJ1-2): GAGVSQTPSNKVTEKGKYVELRCDPISGHTALYWYRQSLGQGPEFLIYFQGTGAADDSGLPNDRFFAVRPEGSVSTLKIQRTERGDSAVYLCASSLRGRTDGYTFGSGTRLTVV.

V and J are TRBV7-2 and TRBJ2-3; 7 positions agree with TRBD1. Losses at the gene ends were 1 base for V and 5 bases for J; bases not matched to a gene: 6. Germline V gene sequence: CDR1 SGHTA, CDR2 FQGNSA. The length of the CDR3 is 15 residues. CDR3 region: CASSLVGGAGDTQYF. Written as DNA, the CDR3 is TGTGCCAGCAGCTTAGTAGGGGGCGCAGGAGATACGCAGTATTTT.

This clone was counted only a few times. This chain uses TRBV9 with TRBJ2-1; 8 nucleotides align to TRBD2. J was trimmed by 5 bases and V by 5 bases; bases with no gene match: 6. CDR1 is SGDLS and CDR2 is YYNGEE in the germline V gene. The CDR3 runs to 14 residues. DNA of the CDR3: TGTGCCAGCAGGGCGGGGGGCCTCAACAATGAGCAGTTCTTC. Its translation: CASRAGGLNNEQFF.

This chain joins TRBV21-1 and TRBJ1-3. TRBV21-1 is a known pseudogene. The CDR3 consists of 15 residues. CDR3 region: CASSRGRTAGNTIYF. The CDR3 DNA follows: TGTGCCAGCAGCCGGGGGCGTACCGCTGGAAACACCATATATTTT.

The CDR3 DNA reads TGCGCCAGCAGCTACTCCGGGACAGGGGCTAAGTCAACTGAAGCTTTCTTT. Protein sequence: CASSYSGTGAKSTEAFF. The chain joins TRBV5-1 to TRBJ1-1, with 10 nucleotides matching TRBD1. The CDR3 totals 17 residues. Germline V gene data show CDR1 as SGHRS and CDR2 as YFSETQ. Trimming removed 3 bases from V and 5 bases from J; junction bases left unmatched: 13.

The chain uses TRBV27 and TRBJ1-1; unclear D gene. Looked up from germline, CDR1 is MNHEY and CDR2 is SMNVEV (reference sequence). V shed 5 bases and J shed 7 bases, with 11 bases lying between them. The CDR3 length is 12 residues. The CDR3: CASSPQLGEAFF. The CDR3 coding sequence is TGTGCCAGCAGTCCCCAGTTGGGTGAAGCTTTCTTT.

The chain couples TRBV29-1 to TRBJ2-3; tentative D call: TRBD1 (5 bases). This CDR3 comprises 11 residues. With 6 bases removed from V and 4 bases from J, the gap between germline ends came to 8 bases. CDR1 is SQVTM and CDR2 is ANQGSEA in the germline V gene. CDR3 sequence (DNA): TGCAGCGTCTCCAGGGCAGATACGCAGTATTTT. Amino acids: CSVSRADTQYF.

V and J are TRBV19 and TRBJ1-6, with D maybe TRBD1 (6 bases). Trimming took off 9 bases at V and 7 bases at J, with 13 bases between the two ends. The germline V gene encodes CDR1 LNHDA and CDR2 SQIVND (reference sequence). CDR3 length: 13 amino acids. The DNA of the CDR3 is TGTGCCAGCAAGGACAGCCCGAATTCACCCCTCCACTTT. Its protein is CASKDSPNSPLHF.

The V gene is TRBV12-5, the J gene TRBJ1-1; D not resolved. With 7 bases removed from V and 8 bases from J, the gap between germline ends came to 11 bases. There are 11 residues in the CDR3. Germline-derived CDR1 and CDR2 are LGHNT and FRNRAP. The CDR3 bases are TGTGCTAGTGCCATCCGCCGGGAAGCTTTCTTT. Translating it yields CASAIRREAFF.

The chain uses TRBV14 and TRBJ2-5; 7 nucleotides align to TRBD1. The J call may not be correct, given that the DNA end is closer to TRBJ2-7. The CDR3 length is 14 residues. Germline loops: CDR1 SGHDN, CDR2 FVKESK. This CDR3 reads CASSHRDSPYEQYF. In DNA, the CDR3 is TGTGCCAGCAGCCACCGGGACAGTCCCTACGAGCAGTACTTC.

The rearrangement joins TRBV4-1 to TRBJ1-6; 8 bases map to TRBD1. Germline V CDR1 and CDR2: MGHRA, YSYEKL. V was pared by 5 bases and J by 7 bases, with 7 bases of the junction left unmatched. There are 15 residues in the CDR3. CDR3 region: CASSTNRGGNSPLHF. The CDR3 DNA follows: TGCGCCAGCAGCACCAACAGGGGGGGGAATTCACCCCTCCACTTT.

The gene calls are TRBV19 and TRBJ2-2; D gene uncertain. In germline, CDR1 is LNHDA, CDR2 SQIVND (reference sequence). The germline V and J ends were trimmed by 5 bases and 2 bases, with 12 bases remaining between them. The CDR3 runs to 15 residues. CDR3 in DNA: TGTGCCAGTAGTCCAACGACTGCAAACACCGGGGAGCTGTTTTTT. It encodes CASSPTTANTGELFF.

This sequence joins TRBV6-1 and TRBJ1-6; 8 positions match TRBD1. The length of the CDR3 is 14 residues. Germline V lookup: CDR1 MNHNS, CDR2 SASEGT. The ends lost 6 bases at V and 7 bases at J; junction bases unmatched: 5. In DNA form, the CDR3 reads TGTGCCAGCAGATTGAGACAGGGGAATTCACCCCTCCACTTT. Translated, it gives CASRLRQGNSPLHF.

V and J are TRBV5-4 and TRBJ2-7, with 10 positions matching TRBD1. V gave up 5 bases and J gave up 3 bases; unmatched junction bases: 11. CDR1 is SGHNT, CDR2 YYREEE, per germline (reference sequence). The CDR3 runs to 16 residues. The CDR3 DNA is TGTGCCAGCAGTCCCGCGGGACAGGGGTCTTACTACGAGCAGTACTTC. Amino acid sequence: CASSPAGQGSYYEQYF.

The chain recombines TRBV5-1 with TRBJ2-1, with D possibly TRBD1 on 5 matching bases. Germline-derived CDR1 and CDR2 are SGHRS and YFSETQ. Trimming left V 4 bases short and J 4 bases short, with 12 bases between. The CDR3 contains 14 residues. The CDR3 loop is CASSPGRQYNEQFF. The CDR3 DNA follows: TGCGCCAGCAGCCCAGGACGACAGTACAATGAGCAGTTCTTC.